The sequence of this TCR beta chain was determined in a study of identical twins. Points from the study as a whole: A lower insertion count was a feature of abundant cord blood beta clonotypes, with no such feature in memory repertoires.

CDR1 is MNHNS, CDR2 SASEGT, per germline. The V gene end was trimmed by 4 bases and the J gene end by 4 bases; junction bases not matched to a gene: 8. The CDR3 is 15 amino acids. This clonotype has just a few counts. The antigen remains unidentified. TCRdb fed the 5' RACE reads into MiXCR, producing one record per CDR3 protein. The data show 700,000 or so distinct CDR3 sequences, with about 9.4% seen just once and 0.98% held by the top ten. These data were also reused for a study on yellow fever vaccine responses in identical twins. Per that study: Reports say the vaccine T cell response in twins looked partly convergent and partly personalized.

This chain joins TRBV6-1 and TRBJ2-5, with 8 positions matching TRBD1. The material sequenced was PBMCs. This clonotype was sampled from a young woman in good health. The CDR3 region is CASSGRTGWGETQYF. CDR3 coding DNA: TGTGCCAGCAGTGGCCGGACAGGGTGGGGAGAGACCCAGTACTTC.